The clone carrying this TCR beta chain was observed many times. This entry comes from a study of T cell repertoires in cytomegalovirus infection. TCRdb used MiXCR to reprocess the reads, holding one entry per CDR3 protein. The sample comprises under 250,000 distinct CDR3 sequences, 6.5% of which are singletons, and around 6.5% rests with the top ten. Germline CDR1 reads LGHNA; CDR2 reads YNFKEQ. The CDR3 totals 16 residues. Trimming cost V 0 bases and J 3 bases, with 12 bases left between them. Source material: PBMCs. The rearrangement links TRBV4-2 to TRBJ2-1; a possible D gene is TRBD2 (6 bases). This clonotype was obtained from a human donor in good health (CMV status not recorded). Some clones in this sample may be carry-over from other donors' samples. CDR3 residues: CASSQDSAGRYNEQFF. The CDR3 DNA is TGTGCCAGCAGCCAAGATTCGGCGGGACGCTACAATGAGCAGTTCTTC.